The 10 T cell receptor beta chains presented below share a single source sample, sequenced in a study of T cells in Graves' hyperthyroidism and ophthalmopathy. It was RNA transcripts that yielded the amplified TCR beta CDR3 regions. First-round RT-PCR with HTBI primers amplified the TCR CDR3 region. TCRdb independently ran MiXCR on the multiplex PCR reads; one entry per CDR3 protein. There are fewer than 800,000 distinct CDR3 sequences in the sample; over 15% occur only once, and about 8.4% lies in the top ten. The sequenced sample consisted of blood. Source of these receptors: a man aged 18-30 years with Graves' hyperthyroidism.

This clonotype was observed many times. The chain carries TRBV20-1 and TRBJ2-2; D might be TRBD2 (5 bases). V gave up 0 bases and J gave up 1 base, with 9 bases separating them. This CDR3 has 15 amino acids. Germline V gives CDR1 DFQATT, CDR2 SNEGSKA (reference sequence). CDR3 region: CSARDWAGNTGELFF. In DNA form, the CDR3 reads TGCAGTGCTAGAGATTGGGCGGGGAACACCGGGGAGCTGTTTTTT.

The chain uses TRBV6-1 and TRBJ2-1; 16 bases line up with TRBD2. V lost 7 bases and J lost 9; bases outside the gene matches: 18. Per the germline V gene, CDR1 is MNHNS and CDR2 is SASEGT. The CDR3 spans 19 residues. CDR3 protein: CASKELGGTSGRAQVEQFF. The CDR3 bases are TGTGCCAGCAAGGAACTAGGGGGGACTAGCGGGAGGGCCCAGGTTGAGCAGTTCTTC.

The table lists this clonotype with a few counts. This chain's CDR3 is CASSLVEGGYNEQFF. CDR3 in DNA: TGTGCCAGCAGTTTAGTGGAGGGGGGTTACAATGAGCAGTTCTTC. The chain links TRBV12-3 or TRBV12-4 to TRBJ2-1, with D perhaps being TRBD1 or TRBD2 (6 bases each). Trimming took 1 base from V and 4 from J, leaving 11 bases between them. The CDR3 contains 15 residues.

Turning to this clonotype: A junction end diverges from the germline sequence, so it may reflect a read error. This chain uses TRBV28 with TRBJ1-5, with 10 bases fitting TRBD1. This CDR3 is built from 16 residues. CDR1 MDHEN and CDR2 SYDVKM come from the germline V gene. The CDR3 coding sequence is TGTGCCAGCAGCTTGGACAGGGGGGGGGCCAATCAGCCCCGGCATTTT. It yields the protein CASSLDRGGANQPRHF.

The chain couples TRBV5-4 to TRBJ2-3; possibly TRBD1 for D (5 bases). The CDR3 length is 15 residues. The germline V and J ends were trimmed by 3 bases and 2 bases, with 13 bases remaining between them. Germline V CDR1 and CDR2: SGHNT, YYREEE (reference sequence). The CDR3: CASSWKGKHTDTQYF. CDR3 bases: TGTGCCAGCAGCTGGAAGGGGAAACACACAGATACGCAGTATTTT.

The chain couples TRBV24-1 to TRBJ1-4, with D hard to call. Germline V lookup: CDR1 KGHDR, CDR2 SFDVKD. V was cut by 7 bases and J by 4 bases, with 9 bases left in between. The CDR3 contains 13 residues. In nucleotides, the CDR3 is TGTGCCACCAGCGAGGGTCTTAATGAAAAACTGTTTTTT. Protein product: CATSEGLNEKLFF.

This clonotype appeared a few times. The J gene is TRBJ2-1, the V gene TRBV28, with D perhaps TRBD2 (5 bases). The CDR3 extends over 16 amino acids. V lost 5 bases and J 0 bases, leaving 14 bases between the germline ends. The germline V gene encodes CDR1 MDHEN and CDR2 SYDVKM. CDR3 region: CASSPEVGSSYNEQFF. The CDR3 DNA sequence: TGTGCCAGCAGTCCGGAAGTAGGGAGCTCCTACAATGAGCAGTTCTTC.

This clonotype was observed a few times. The CDR3 loop reads CASSSGQGRSWDTQYF. The CDR3 coding sequence is TGTGCCAGCAGTTCTGGACAGGGGCGATCCTGGGATACGCAGTATTTT. V gene TRBV28 combines with J gene TRBJ2-3, with TRBD1 matching over 9 bases. With V trimmed by 4 bases and J by 6 bases, 11 bases remained unmatched. The V gene's germline CDR1 is MDHEN and CDR2 SYDVKM. This CDR3 region has 16 residues.

The V gene is TRBV19, the J gene TRBJ2-3; possible D gene TRBD1, 5 bases. Trimming took 9 bases from V and 5 from J, leaving 18 bases between them. In germline, CDR1 is LNHDA, CDR2 SQIVND (reference sequence). The CDR3 sequence is 14 residues long. CDR3 sequence reads: CASPRTQKRDTQYF. The CDR3 DNA reads TGTGCCAGCCCCCGGACACAGAAGCGAGATACGCAGTATTTT.

This clonotype was counted many times. The rearrangement links TRBV30 to TRBJ2-3; 7 nucleotides agree with TRBD1. The germline V gene has CDR1 GTSNPN and CDR2 SVGIG (reference sequence). The CDR3 extends over 11 amino acids. V shed 6 bases, J shed 4 bases, and the junction held 1 base outside the gene matches. Here the CDR3 DNA reads TGTGCCTGCCAGGGGGCAGATACGCAGTATTTT. Translated, it gives CACQGADTQYF.